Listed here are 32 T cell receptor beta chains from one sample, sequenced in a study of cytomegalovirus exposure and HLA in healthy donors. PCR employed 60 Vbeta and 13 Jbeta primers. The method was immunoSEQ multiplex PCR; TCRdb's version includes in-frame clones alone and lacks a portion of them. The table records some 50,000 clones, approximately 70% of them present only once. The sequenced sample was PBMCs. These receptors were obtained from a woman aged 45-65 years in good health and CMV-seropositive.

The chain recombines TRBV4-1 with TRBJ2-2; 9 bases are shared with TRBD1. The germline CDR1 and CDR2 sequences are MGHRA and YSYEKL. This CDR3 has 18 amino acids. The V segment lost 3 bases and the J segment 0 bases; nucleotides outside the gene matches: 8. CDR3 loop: CASSHTDRGRSNTGELFF. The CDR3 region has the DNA TGCGCCAGCAGCCACACGGACAGGGGAAGGTCGAACACCGGGGAGCTGTTTTTT.

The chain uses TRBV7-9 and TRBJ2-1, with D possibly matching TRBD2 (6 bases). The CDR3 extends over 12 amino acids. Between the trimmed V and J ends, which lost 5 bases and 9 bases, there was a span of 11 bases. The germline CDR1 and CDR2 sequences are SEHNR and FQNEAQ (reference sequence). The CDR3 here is CASSNRRGEQFF. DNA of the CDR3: TGTGCCAGCAGCAACAGGAGGGGTGAGCAGTTCTTC.

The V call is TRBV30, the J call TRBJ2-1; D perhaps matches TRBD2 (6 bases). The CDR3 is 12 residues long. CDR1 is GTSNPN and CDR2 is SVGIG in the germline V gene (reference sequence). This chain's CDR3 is CVGLRSYNEQFF. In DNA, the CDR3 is TGTGTGGGACTGCGCTCCTACAATGAGCAGTTCTTC.

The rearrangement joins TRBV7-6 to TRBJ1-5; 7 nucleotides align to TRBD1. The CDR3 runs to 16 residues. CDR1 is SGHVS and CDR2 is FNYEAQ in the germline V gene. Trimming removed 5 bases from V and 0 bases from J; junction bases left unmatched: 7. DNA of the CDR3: TGTGCCAGCAGCGCCGGGACAGACTATAGCAATCAGCCCCAGCATTTT. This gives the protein CASSAGTDYSNQPQHF.

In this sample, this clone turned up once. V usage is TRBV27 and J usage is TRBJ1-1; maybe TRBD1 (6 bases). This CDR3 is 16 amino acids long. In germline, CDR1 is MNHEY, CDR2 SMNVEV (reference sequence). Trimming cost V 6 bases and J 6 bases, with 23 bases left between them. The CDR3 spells CASRAPTGRRRAEAFF. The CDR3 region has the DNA TGTGCCAGCAGGGCACCAACAGGGCGAAGGCGGGCTGAAGCTTTCTTT.

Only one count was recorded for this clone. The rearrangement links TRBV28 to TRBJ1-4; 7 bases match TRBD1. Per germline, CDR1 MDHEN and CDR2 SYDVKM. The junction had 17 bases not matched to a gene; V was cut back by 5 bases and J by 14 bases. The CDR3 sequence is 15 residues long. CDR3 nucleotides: TGTGCCAGCAGTCCGAGAGGGGGCCGAGGGAAACGGCTGTTTTTT. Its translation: CASSPRGGRGKRLFF.

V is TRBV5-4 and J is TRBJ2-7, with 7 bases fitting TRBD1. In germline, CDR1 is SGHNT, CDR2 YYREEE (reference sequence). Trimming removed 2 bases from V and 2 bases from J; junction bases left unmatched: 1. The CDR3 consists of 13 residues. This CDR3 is CASSLQGPYEQYF. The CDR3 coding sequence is TGTGCCAGCAGCTTACAGGGGCCCTACGAGCAGTACTTC.

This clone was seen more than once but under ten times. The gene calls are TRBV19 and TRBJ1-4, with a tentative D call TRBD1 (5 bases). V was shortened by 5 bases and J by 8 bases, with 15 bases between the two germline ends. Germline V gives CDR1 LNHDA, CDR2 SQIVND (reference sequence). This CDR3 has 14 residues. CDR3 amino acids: CASSDSPTMEKLFF. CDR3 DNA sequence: TGTGCCAGTAGTGACAGTCCTACCATGGAAAAACTGTTTTTT.

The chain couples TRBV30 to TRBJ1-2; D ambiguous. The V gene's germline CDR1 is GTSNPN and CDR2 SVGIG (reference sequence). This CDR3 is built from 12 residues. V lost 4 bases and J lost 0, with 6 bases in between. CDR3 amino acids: CAWTEANYGYTF. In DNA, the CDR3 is TGTGCCTGGACAGAAGCTAACTATGGCTACACCTTC.

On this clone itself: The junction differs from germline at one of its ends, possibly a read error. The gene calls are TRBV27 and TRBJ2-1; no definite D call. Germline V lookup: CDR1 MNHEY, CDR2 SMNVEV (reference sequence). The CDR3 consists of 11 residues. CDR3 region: CASSSFNEQFF. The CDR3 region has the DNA TGTGCCAGCAGTTCCTTCAATGAGCAGTTCTTC.

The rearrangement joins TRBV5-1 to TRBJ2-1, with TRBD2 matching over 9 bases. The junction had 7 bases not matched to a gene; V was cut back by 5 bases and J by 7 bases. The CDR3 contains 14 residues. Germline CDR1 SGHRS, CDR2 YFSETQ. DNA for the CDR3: TGCGCCAGCAGGGGCGGGGGGGCATTTAATGAGCAGTTCTTC. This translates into CASRGGGAFNEQFF.

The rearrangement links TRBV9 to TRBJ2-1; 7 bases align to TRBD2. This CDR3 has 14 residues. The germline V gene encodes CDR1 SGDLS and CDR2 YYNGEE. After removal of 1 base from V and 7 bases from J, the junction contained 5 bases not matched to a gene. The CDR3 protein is CASSVYSGRNEQFF. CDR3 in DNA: TGTGCCAGCAGCGTATATTCCGGGAGGAATGAGCAGTTCTTC.

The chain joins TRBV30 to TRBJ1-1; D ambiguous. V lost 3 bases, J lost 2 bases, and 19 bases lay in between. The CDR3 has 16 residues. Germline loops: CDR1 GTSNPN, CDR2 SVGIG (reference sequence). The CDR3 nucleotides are TGTGCCTGGAGAGTAAGTGGCAGAAAAATTAACACTGAAGCTTTCTTT. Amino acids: CAWRVSGRKINTEAFF.

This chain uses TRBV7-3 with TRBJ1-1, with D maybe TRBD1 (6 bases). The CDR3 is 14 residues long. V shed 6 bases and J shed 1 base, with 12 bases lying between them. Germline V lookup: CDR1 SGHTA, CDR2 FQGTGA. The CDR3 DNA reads TGTGCCAGCAGACTCACAGGGTCGAACACTGAAGCTTTCTTT. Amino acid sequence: CASRLTGSNTEAFF.

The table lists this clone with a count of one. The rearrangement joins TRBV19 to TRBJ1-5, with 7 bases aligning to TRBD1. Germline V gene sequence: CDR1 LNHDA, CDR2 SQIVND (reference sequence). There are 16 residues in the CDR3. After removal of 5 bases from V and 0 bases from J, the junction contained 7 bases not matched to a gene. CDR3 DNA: TGTGCCAGTAGTCCGAACAGGGGTTCTAGCAATCAGCCCCAGCATTTT. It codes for CASSPNRGSSNQPQHF.

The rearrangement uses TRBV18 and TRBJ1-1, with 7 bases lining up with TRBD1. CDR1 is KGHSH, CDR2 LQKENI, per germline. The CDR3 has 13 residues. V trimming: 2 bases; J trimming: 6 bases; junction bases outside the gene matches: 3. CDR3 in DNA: TGTGCCAGCTCACCAAGAGGGGGCGCTGAAGCTTTCTTT. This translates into CASSPRGGAEAFF. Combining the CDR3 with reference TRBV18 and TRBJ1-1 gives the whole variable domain NAGVMQNPRHLVRRRGQEARLRCSPMKGHSHVYWYRQLPEEGLKFMVYLQKENIIDESGMPKERFSAEFPKEGPSILRIQQVVRGDSAAYFCASSPRGGAEAFFGQGTRLTVV.

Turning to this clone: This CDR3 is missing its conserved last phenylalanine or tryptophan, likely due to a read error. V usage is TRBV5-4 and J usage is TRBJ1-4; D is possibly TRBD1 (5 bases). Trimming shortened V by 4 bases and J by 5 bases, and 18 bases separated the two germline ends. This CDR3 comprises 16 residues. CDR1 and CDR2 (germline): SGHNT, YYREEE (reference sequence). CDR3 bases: TGTGCCAGCAGCCCAGGAGGGGCGCAACAAAATGAAAAACTGTTTGTT. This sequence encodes CASSPGGAQQNEKLFV.

The CDR3 DNA reads TGTGCCAGCATGGGAGCTAGTGGGGGAGGGACCTCTGAGCAGTTCTTC. Translation gives CASMGASGGGTSEQFF. V is TRBV7-3 and J is TRBJ2-1; 7 nucleotides align to TRBD2. V trimming: 7 bases; J trimming: 9 bases; junction bases outside the gene matches: 18. The CDR3 contains 16 residues. Germline loops: CDR1 SGHTA, CDR2 FQGTGA.

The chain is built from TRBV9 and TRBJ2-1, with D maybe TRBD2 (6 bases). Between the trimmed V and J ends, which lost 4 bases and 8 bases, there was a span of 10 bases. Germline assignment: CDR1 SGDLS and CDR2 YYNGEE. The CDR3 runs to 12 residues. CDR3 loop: CASSRDLHEQFF. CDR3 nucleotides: TGTGCCAGCAGCAGGGACTTGCATGAGCAGTTCTTC. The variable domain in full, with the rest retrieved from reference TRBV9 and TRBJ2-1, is DSGVTQTPKHLITATGQRVTLRCSPRSGDLSVYWYQQSLDQGLQFLIQYYNGEERAKGNILERFSAQQFPDLHSELNLSSLELGDSALYFCASSRDLHEQFFGPGTRLTVL.

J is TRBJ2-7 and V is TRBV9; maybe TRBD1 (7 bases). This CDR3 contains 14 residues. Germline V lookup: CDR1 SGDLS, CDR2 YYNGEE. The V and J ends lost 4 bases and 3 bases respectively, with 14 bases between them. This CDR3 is CASSSVQGGYEQYF. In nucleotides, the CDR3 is TGTGCCAGCAGCTCCGTCCAGGGGGGCTACGAGCAGTACTTC.

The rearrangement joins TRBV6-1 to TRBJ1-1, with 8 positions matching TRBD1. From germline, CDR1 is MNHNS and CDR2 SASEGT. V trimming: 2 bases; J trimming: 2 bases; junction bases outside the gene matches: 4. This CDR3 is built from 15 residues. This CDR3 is CASSEMGQVNTEAFF. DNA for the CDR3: TGTGCCAGCAGTGAAATGGGACAGGTTAACACTGAAGCTTTCTTT.

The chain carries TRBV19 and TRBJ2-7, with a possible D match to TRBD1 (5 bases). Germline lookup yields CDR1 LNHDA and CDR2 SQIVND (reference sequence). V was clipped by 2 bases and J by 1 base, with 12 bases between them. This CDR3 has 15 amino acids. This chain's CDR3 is CASSISLQGSYEQYF. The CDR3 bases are TGTGCCAGTAGTATAAGTCTTCAGGGATCCTACGAGCAGTACTTC. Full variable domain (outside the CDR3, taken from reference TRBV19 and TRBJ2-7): DGGITQSPKYLFRKEGQNVTLSCEQNLNHDAMYWYRQDPGQGLRLIYYSQIVNDFQKGDIAEGYSVSREKKESFPLTVTSAQKNPTAFYLCASSISLQGSYEQYFGPGTRLTVT.

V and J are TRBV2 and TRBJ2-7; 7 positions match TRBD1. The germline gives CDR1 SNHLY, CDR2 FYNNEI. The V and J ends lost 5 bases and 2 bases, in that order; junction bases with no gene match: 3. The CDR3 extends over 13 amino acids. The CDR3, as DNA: TGTGCCAGCAGTACGACAGGGACCTACGAGCAGTACTTC. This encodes CASSTTGTYEQYF. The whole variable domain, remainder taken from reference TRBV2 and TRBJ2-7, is EPEVTQTPSHQVTQMGQEVILRCVPISNHLYFYWYRQILGQKVEFLVSFYNNEISEKSEIFDDQFSVERPDGSNFTLKIRSTKLEDSAMYFCASSTTGTYEQYFGPGTRLTVT.

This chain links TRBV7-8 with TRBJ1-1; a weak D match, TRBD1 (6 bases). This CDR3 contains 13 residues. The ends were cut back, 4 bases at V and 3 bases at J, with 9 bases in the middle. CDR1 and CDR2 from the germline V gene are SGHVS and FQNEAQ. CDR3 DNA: TGTGCCAGCAGCTCAGGGGTCCACACTGAAGCTTTCTTT. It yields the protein CASSSGVHTEAFF.

The CDR3 nucleotides are TGCGCCAGCAGCTTGAGGGTTGGGGAGGCTGAAGCTTTCTTT. It encodes CASSLRVGEAEAFF. V and J are TRBV5-1 and TRBJ1-1; D remains ambiguous. V lost 1 base and J lost 6, with 13 bases in between. Germline-derived CDR1 and CDR2 are SGHRS and YFSETQ. The CDR3 sequence is 14 residues long.

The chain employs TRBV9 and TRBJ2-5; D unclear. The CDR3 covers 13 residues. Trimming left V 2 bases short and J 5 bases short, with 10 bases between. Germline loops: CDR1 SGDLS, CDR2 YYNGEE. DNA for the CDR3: TGTGCCAGCAGCGTTGACGGAGAGGAGACCCAGTACTTC. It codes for CASSVDGEETQYF.

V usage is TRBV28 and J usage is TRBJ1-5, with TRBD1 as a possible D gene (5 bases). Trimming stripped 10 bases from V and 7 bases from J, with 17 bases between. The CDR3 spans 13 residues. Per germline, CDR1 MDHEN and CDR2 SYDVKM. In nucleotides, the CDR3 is TGTGCCATCTGCCGGGACTCGACACAGCCCCAGCATTTT. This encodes CAICRDSTQPQHF. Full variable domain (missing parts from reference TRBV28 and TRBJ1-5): DVKVTQSSRYLVKRTGEKVFLECVQDMDHENMFWYRQDPGLGLRLIYFSYDVKMKEKGDIPEGYSVSREKKERFSLILESASTNQTSMYLCAICRDSTQPQHFGDGTRLSIL.

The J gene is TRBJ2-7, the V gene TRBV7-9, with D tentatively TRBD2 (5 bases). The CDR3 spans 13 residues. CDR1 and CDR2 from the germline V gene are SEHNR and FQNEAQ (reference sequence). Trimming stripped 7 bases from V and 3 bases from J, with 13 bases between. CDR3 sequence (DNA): TGTGCCAGCACCCGGGCCACTAGCTACGAGCAGTACTTC. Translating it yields CASTRATSYEQYF.

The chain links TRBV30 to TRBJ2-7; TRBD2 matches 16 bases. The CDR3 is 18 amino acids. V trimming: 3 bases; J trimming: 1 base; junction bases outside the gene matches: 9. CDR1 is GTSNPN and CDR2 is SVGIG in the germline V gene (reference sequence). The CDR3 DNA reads TGTGCCTGGAGGGTTGGTGGGACTAGCGGGAGGGCTTCCTACGAGCAGTACTTC. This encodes CAWRVGGTSGRASYEQYF.

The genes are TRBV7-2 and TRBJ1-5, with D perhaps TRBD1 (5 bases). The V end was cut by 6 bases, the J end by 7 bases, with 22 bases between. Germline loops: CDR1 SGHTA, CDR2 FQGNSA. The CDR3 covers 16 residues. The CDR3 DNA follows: TGTGCCAGCAGTCCCAGGGAGGGCTATCCTTACCAGCCCCAGCATTTT. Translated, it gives CASSPREGYPYQPQHF.

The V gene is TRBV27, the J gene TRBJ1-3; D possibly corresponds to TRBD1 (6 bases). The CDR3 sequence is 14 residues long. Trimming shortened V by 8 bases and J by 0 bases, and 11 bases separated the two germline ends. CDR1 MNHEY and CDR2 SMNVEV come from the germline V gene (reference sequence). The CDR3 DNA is TGTGCCAGCGGCACAGGGTCCTCTGGAAACACCATATATTTT. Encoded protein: CASGTGSSGNTIYF.

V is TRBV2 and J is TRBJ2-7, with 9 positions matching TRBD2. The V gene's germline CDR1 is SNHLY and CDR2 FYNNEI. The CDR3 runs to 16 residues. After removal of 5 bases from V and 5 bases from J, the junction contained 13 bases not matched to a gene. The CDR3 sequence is CASSSRPGGRANEQYF. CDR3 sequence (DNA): TGTGCCAGCAGTTCTAGACCCGGCGGGAGGGCAAACGAGCAGTACTTC. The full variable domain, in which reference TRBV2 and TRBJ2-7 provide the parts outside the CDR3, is EPEVTQTPSHQVTQMGQEVILRCVPISNHLYFYWYRQILGQKVEFLVSFYNNEISEKSEIFDDQFSVERPDGSNFTLKIRSTKLEDSAMYFCASSSRPGGRANEQYFGPGTRLTVT.